The 11 T cell receptor beta chains below come from one sample, sequenced in a study of vaccination effects on CD4 cells after COVID-19 (dated by TCRdb to 2022 to 2024). These TCRs' antigens remain unknown. Library preparation employed the immunoSEQ multiplex PCR assay. TCRdb retrieved this table from immuneACCESS and kept in-frame rearrangements only. Not all clones are present; in checked studies, unresolved V genes account for under half, and no reason is known for the remainder. The sample yields approximately 38,000 clones; around two thirds were counted once. Together, the top ten hold more than 7% of the sample. After around eleven days of culture, CD4+ T cells were isolated with the EasySep CD4+ T cell isolation kit. Each participant received two doses of an mRNA SARS-CoV-2 vaccine, either BNT162b2 or mRNA-1273. This specimen consisted of CD4+ T cells from PBMCs cultured without peptide, obtained after COVID-19 vaccination. These receptors were taken from a human donor who received a COVID-19 vaccine.

In its sample, this clone was seen a few times. The genes are TRBV29-1 and TRBJ1-2; D not resolved. V was cut by 0 bases and J by 5 bases, with 7 bases left in between. This CDR3 has 12 amino acids. Per the germline V gene, CDR1 is SQVTM and CDR2 is ANQGSEA. The CDR3 spells CSVEDRIYGYTF. The CDR3 DNA sequence: TGCAGCGTTGAAGATAGGATTTATGGCTACACCTTC.

DNA of the CDR3: TGTGCCAGCAGCTTATTGGGACAGGGGGGGGACGACTATGGCTACACCTTC. It translates to CASSLLGQGGDDYGYTF. The chain couples TRBV7-8 to TRBJ1-2; 11 positions match TRBD1. V was clipped by 2 bases and J by 3 bases; unmatched bases: 8. CDR1 is SGHVS and CDR2 is FQNEAQ in the germline V gene. This CDR3 is 17 amino acids long.

The CDR3 DNA follows: TGTGCCTGGGACGGGGGGCATCAAGAGACCCAGTACTTC. Translation: CAWDGGHQETQYF. The V and J genes are TRBV30 and TRBJ2-5, with D possibly being TRBD2 (7 bases). CDR1 is GTSNPN and CDR2 is SVGIG in the germline V gene (reference sequence). The CDR3 totals 13 residues. The ends were cut back, 5 bases at V and 2 bases at J, with 12 bases in the middle. The variable domain in full, completed from reference TRBV30 and TRBJ2-5, reads SQTIHQWPATLVQPVGSPLSLECTVEGTSNPNLYWYRQAAGRGLQLLFYSVGIGQISSEVPQNLSASRPQDRQFILSSKKLLLSDSGFYLCAWDGGHQETQYFGPGTRLLVL.

The rearrangement joins TRBV18 to TRBJ1-2; possibly TRBD1 for D (6 bases). Germline CDR1 KGHSH, CDR2 LQKENI. The CDR3 length is 15 residues. V shed 1 base and J shed 4 bases, with 13 bases lying between them. The CDR3 loop reads CASSPRMEGGYGYTF. The CDR3 coding sequence is TGTGCCAGCTCACCACGGATGGAAGGGGGCTATGGCTACACCTTC.

This chain joins TRBV6-5 and TRBJ1-2; 9 positions match TRBD1. Germline V gene lookup returns CDR1 MNHEY and CDR2 SVGAGI. There are 14 residues in the CDR3. Trimming removed 7 bases from V and 2 bases from J; junction bases left unmatched: 5. CDR3 sequence reads: CASKEGTGNYGYTF. DNA for the CDR3: TGTGCCAGCAAAGAAGGGACAGGGAACTATGGCTACACCTTC.

This clone has just a few counts. This chain uses TRBV12-5 with TRBJ1-1; D remains ambiguous. V lost 0 bases to trimming and J lost 6 bases, with 8 bases between them. The CDR3 covers 13 residues. Per germline, CDR1 LGHNT and CDR2 FRNRAP. The CDR3 DNA follows: TGTGCTAGTGGTTTGGTACAAACAGCTGAAGCTTTCTTT. Its protein is CASGLVQTAEAFF.

The V call is TRBV6-5, the J call TRBJ1-2, with 7 bases identical to TRBD1. CDR1 is MNHEY, CDR2 SVGAGI, per germline. V gave up 0 bases and J gave up 7 bases; unmatched junction bases: 5. There are 14 residues in the CDR3. CDR3 DNA sequence: TGTGCCAGCAGTTACTCACAGGGGTGGAGTGGCTACACCTTC. It is translated as CASSYSQGWSGYTF.

The rearrangement uses TRBV7-9 and TRBJ2-1, with D possibly being TRBD1 (6 bases). The CDR3 runs 15 residues. Germline lookup yields CDR1 SEHNR and CDR2 FQNEAQ (reference sequence). V lost 0 bases to trimming and J lost 5 bases, with 11 bases between them. CDR3 in amino acids: CASSLATGMHNEQFF. The CDR3 bases are TGTGCCAGCAGCTTAGCTACAGGGATGCACAATGAGCAGTTCTTC.

This clone has only a few counts. The gene calls are TRBV6-1 and TRBJ1-6; D not resolved. Germline V gene sequence: CDR1 MNHNS, CDR2 SASEGT. The CDR3 length is 17 residues. Trimming removed 1 base at V and 6 bases at J, with 16 bases between. In nucleotides, the CDR3 is TGTGCCAGCAGTGAAGGGGCCCAGGCCACTTTTAATTCACCCCTCCACTTT. Translated: CASSEGAQATFNSPLHF.

V gene TRBV12-5 combines with J gene TRBJ2-2; D not resolved. The CDR3 loop spans 12 amino acids. V was trimmed by 4 bases and J by 7 bases, leaving 7 bases between them. Per germline, CDR1 LGHNT and CDR2 FRNRAP. The CDR3 sequence: CASGWLRGELFF. CDR3 bases: TGTGCTAGTGGTTGGTTGCGCGGGGAGCTGTTTTTT.

The chain recombines TRBV15 with TRBJ1-1; maybe TRBD1 (6 bases). CDR3 length: 18 amino acids. The germline CDR1 and CDR2 sequences are LNHNV and YYDKDF (reference sequence). The ends were cut back, 0 bases at V and 0 bases at J, with 17 bases in the middle. The CDR3 bases are TGTGCCACCAGCAGAGATCGGTCGGCAGGGGCGATGAACACTGAAGCTTTCTTT. It codes for CATSRDRSAGAMNTEAFF.